The source of this T cell receptor (beta chain) is a study of beta chain features in type 1 diabetes. Reverse transcribing all isolated RNA meant expressed TCRB transcripts were sequenced. Assay used: immunoSEQ multiplex PCR; TCRdb lists only in-frame clones, some missing. The sample has roughly 400,000 clones; around 9.6% are singletons. Study-wide results and caveats: Shorter TCRB CDR3s, moderately but significantly so, marked every one of the four CD4+ subsets in Type 1 diabetes patients. Diminished insertions and augmented deletions at VDJ junctions characterized type 1 diabetes patients.

Concerning this clone itself: The target antigen is unknown.

CDR1 LNHDA and CDR2 SQIVND come from the germline V gene (reference sequence). The CDR3 extends over 15 amino acids. Losses at the gene ends were 5 bases for V and 2 bases for J; bases not matched to a gene: 7. Sorting of CD4+ naive, central memory, regulatory and stem cell-like memory cells was performed via CD45RO/CCR7/CD25/CD127/CD95/CD27. Sorted populations all exceeded 98% purity. The chain has TRBV19 and TRBJ2-7; 9 positions match TRBD2. Sequenced input: central memory CD4+ T cells from blood. The sequence derives from a man aged 30 to 39 with type 1 diabetes. Here the CDR3 reads CASSLLAGAPYEQYF. DNA of the CDR3: TGTGCCAGTAGTCTACTAGCGGGTGCACCCTACGAGCAGTACTTC.